These T cell receptor beta chains were read from a single sample in a study of blood T cells in healthy people across ages. Via MiXCR, TCRdb re-called the 5' RACE reads, giving one row per CDR3 protein. Of some 1.7 million distinct CDR3 sequences in the sample, roughly 27% were seen once. Source material: blood. The receptors come from a woman aged 25 to 45 in good health. Each CDR3 is given with its conserved first and last residue. The D gene is left open where the match is weak. Size is stated for part of the rows, as once, few or many counts, or as a class when the clone is expanded.

size: .
J: TRBJ2-3
D: .
length: 16
V: TRBV9
DNA: TGTGCCAGCGAGACGGGCCTTAAAGGGGGCACAGATACGCAGTATTTT
CDR3: CASETGLKGGTDTQYF

size: .
J: TRBJ2-5
D: TRBD2
length: 17
V: TRBV28
DNA: TGTGCCAGCAGCCTTCTTGGGACTAGCGGGGGCCGGGAGGCCCAGTACTTC
CDR3: CASSLLGTSGGREAQYF

size: few
J: TRBJ2-5
D: .
length: 15
V: TRBV5-1
DNA: TGCGCCAGCAGCTCCGGCGTGGTGGTAGGAGAGACCCAGTACTTC
CDR3: CASSSGVVVGETQYF

size: .
J: TRBJ2-2
D: TRBD1
length: 16
V: TRBV29-1
DNA: TGCAGCGCCCTCTCATCCGACAGGGTCGGACCCGGGGAGCTGTTTTTT
CDR3: CSALSSDRVGPGELFF

size: few
J: TRBJ2-1
D: .
length: 12
V: TRBV7-9
DNA: TGTGCCAGCAGGGACCTGAGAGATGAGCAGTTCTTC
CDR3: CASRDLRDEQFF

size: .
J: TRBJ2-3
D: .
length: 15
V: TRBV29-1
DNA: TGCAGCGTTGAAGAGGGGGGCTACGGGACAGATACGCAGTATTTT
CDR3: CSVEEGGYGTDTQYF

size: .
J: TRBJ2-7
D: .
length: 16
V: TRBV10-3
DNA: TGTGCCATCGGAGGGGGGGCACGTAGCGTCACCTACGAGCAGTACTTC
CDR3: CAIGGGARSVTYEQYF

size: .
J: TRBJ1-5
D: TRBD1
length: 18
V: TRBV7-2
DNA: TGTGCCAGCAGCTGGACTCCCGGGACAGGGTCTAGCAATCAGCCCCAGCATTTT
CDR3: CASSWTPGTGSSNQPQHF

size: few
J: TRBJ1-6
D: TRBD1
length: 17
V: TRBV6-4
DNA: TGTGCCAGCAGTGACTCAGGGACAGGGGGCAAGGAGTCACCCCTCCACTTT
CDR3: CASSDSGTGGKESPLHF

size: .
J: TRBJ1-4
D: .
length: 12
V: TRBV29-1
DNA: TGCAGCGTGGGAAGACCTAGTGAAAAACTGTTTTTT
CDR3: CSVGRPSEKLFF

size: .
J: TRBJ2-7
D: .
length: 15
V: TRBV6-5
DNA: TGTGCCAGCAGTTACATGTCTAGCGCCCCGGGGGAGCAGTACTTC
CDR3: CASSYMSSAPGEQYF

size: many
J: TRBJ1-2
D: TRBD1
length: 15
V: TRBV9
DNA: TGTGCCAGTACCCGGGACAGTTCTTATAACTATGGCTACACCTTC
CDR3: CASTRDSSYNYGYTF

size: .
J: TRBJ2-5
D: .
length: 11
V: TRBV20-1
DNA: TGCAGTGCGACCCCGAGGGAGACCCAGTACTTC
CDR3: CSATPRETQYF

size: .
J: TRBJ2-4
D: .
length: 16
V: TRBV6-2/TRBV6-3
DNA: TGTGCCAGCAGTCGGGCCTCGCCACGTACCAAAAACATTCAGTACTTC
CDR3: CASSRASPRTKNIQYF

size: .
J: TRBJ1-3
D: TRBD1
length: 16
V: TRBV6-2/TRBV6-3
DNA: TGTGCCAGCAGCCCCGGACAGGGGGCGCCTGGAAACACCATATATTTT
CDR3: CASSPGQGAPGNTIYF

size: few
J: TRBJ2-7
D: .
length: 16
V: TRBV28
DNA: TGTGCCAGCAGCTTGCCGGGGGGCGGCACATTGGGCGAGCAGTACTTC
CDR3: CASSLPGGGTLGEQYF

size: many
J: TRBJ2-5
D: .
length: 14
V: TRBV10-1
DNA: TGCGCCAGCAGTGAGTCTCCAGGGAGAGAGACCCAGTACTTC
CDR3: CASSESPGRETQYF

size: .
J: TRBJ2-1
D: .
length: 14
V: TRBV5-4
DNA: TGTGCCAGCAGCTTCGTAGGGAGTGAGAATGAGCAGTTCTTC
CDR3: CASSFVGSENEQFF

size: few
J: TRBJ2-1
D: .
length: 11
V: TRBV7-3
DNA: TGTGCCAGCAGCCCCCCAAAGGCCCTGTTCTTC
CDR3: CASSPPKALFF

size: .
J: TRBJ1-1
D: .
length: 12
V: TRBV29-1
DNA: TGCAGCGGTTCCAGGGAAGGGACTGAAGCTTTCTTT
CDR3: CSGSREGTEAFF

size: .
J: TRBJ2-1
D: TRBD2
length: 16
V: TRBV5-1
DNA: TGCGCCAGCAGCCCGAAGCGACTAGCGGGGTCTGATGAGCAGTTCTTC
CDR3: CASSPKRLAGSDEQFF

size: few
J: TRBJ1-5
D: .
length: 15
V: TRBV20-1
DNA: TGCAGTGCTAGAGACGGGGGCGCTTTAGAACAGCCCCAGCATTTT
CDR3: CSARDGGALEQPQHF

size: few
J: TRBJ2-2
D: .
length: 17
V: TRBV12-3/TRBV12-4
DNA: TGTGCCAGCAGCGTCGACAGCCTTGGGGTCGACACCGGGGAGCTGTTTTTT
CDR3: CASSVDSLGVDTGELFF

size: few
J: TRBJ1-2
D: .
length: 12
V: TRBV20-1
DNA: TGCAGTACTACTTGGGGAATCTATGGCTACACCTTC
CDR3: CSTTWGIYGYTF

size: many
J: TRBJ2-3
D: TRBD2
length: 17
V: TRBV3-1
DNA: TGTGCCAGCAGCCAAGACATCGTAGCGGGAAGCACAGATACGCAGTATTTT
CDR3: CASSQDIVAGSTDTQYF

size: .
J: TRBJ2-3
D: .
length: 18
V: TRBV4-1
DNA: TGCGCCAGCAGCCGATTACCCATGGACTACATCCCGCAGAATACGCAGTATTTT
CDR3: CASSRLPMDYIPQNTQYF

size: .
J: TRBJ2-7
D: TRBD1
length: 15
V: TRBV27
DNA: TGTGCCAGCAGTTCCCTCACAGGGGGTCACTACGAGCAGTACTTC
CDR3: CASSSLTGGHYEQYF

size: few
J: TRBJ2-5
D: .
length: 16
V: TRBV5-4
DNA: TGTGCCAGCAGCCCCACGGGTGGGGGGGCTAGGAATGAGCAGTACTTC
CDR3: CASSPTGGGARNEQYF

size: many
J: TRBJ2-7
D: .
length: 11
V: TRBV6-6
DNA: TGTGCCAGCAGTAGGGAGACCGAGCAGTACTTC
CDR3: CASSRETEQYF

size: .
J: TRBJ2-7
D: TRBD2
length: 15
V: TRBV27
DNA: TGTGCCAGCAGTTACACTAGCGGGAGAAGCCACGAGCAGTACTTC
CDR3: CASSYTSGRSHEQYF

size: .
J: TRBJ2-1
D: .
length: 14
V: TRBV27
DNA: TGTGCCAGCACCACCCGAGCAAGCCGGGGTGAGCAGTTCTTC
CDR3: CASTTRASRGEQFF

size: .
J: TRBJ2-7
D: TRBD2
length: 14
V: TRBV20-1
DNA: TGCAGTGCTACTGGACTAGCGGGGCGGCATGAGCAGTACTTC
CDR3: CSATGLAGRHEQYF

size: many
J: TRBJ2-7
D: .
length: 12
V: TRBV10-3
DNA: TGTGCCATTCTATCCGGGGAGTACGAGCAGTACTTC
CDR3: CAILSGEYEQYF

size: .
J: TRBJ1-1
D: TRBD1
length: 15
V: TRBV6-5
DNA: TGTGCCAACAGTCCCTCCGGGACAGTGAACACTGAAGCTTTCTTT
CDR3: CANSPSGTVNTEAFF

size: .
J: TRBJ2-7
D: TRBD1
length: 13
V: TRBV6-1
DNA: TGTGCCAGCAGTGAAGTAAACAGGGGCGAGCAGTACTTC
CDR3: CASSEVNRGEQYF

size: .
J: TRBJ1-4
D: .
length: 13
V: TRBV29-1
DNA: TGCAGCGTTGAAAACCCAACTAATGAAAAACTGTTTTTT
CDR3: CSVENPTNEKLFF

size: .
J: TRBJ2-2
D: TRBD1
length: 17
V: TRBV15
DNA: TGTGCCACCAGCAGAGATATAGGGACAGAGAACACCGGGGAGCTGTTTTTT
CDR3: CATSRDIGTENTGELFF

size: few
J: TRBJ2-4
D: .
length: 12
V: TRBV4-1
DNA: TGCGCCAGCAGCCAAGATATGAACATTCAGTACTTC
CDR3: CASSQDMNIQYF

size: few
J: TRBJ1-2
D: .
length: 14
V: TRBV18
DNA: TGTGCCAGCTCACCCCGGGACGCACGCTATGGCTACACCTTC
CDR3: CASSPRDARYGYTF

size: many
J: TRBJ2-7
D: TRBD2
length: 17
V: TRBV10-3
DNA: TGTGCCATCAAAGGGGACGGCGGGGGAACAACCTCCTACGAGCAGTACTTC
CDR3: CAIKGDGGGTTSYEQYF

size: few
J: TRBJ2-1
D: TRBD1
length: 15
V: TRBV6-1
DNA: TGTGCCACCGGATCCGGGACAGTGGGGACCAATGAGCAGTTCTTC
CDR3: CATGSGTVGTNEQFF

size: .
J: TRBJ2-3
D: .
length: 14
V: TRBV7-9
DNA: TGTGCCAGCAGCTTACACGGGGACGCAGATACGCAGTATTTT
CDR3: CASSLHGDADTQYF

size: many
J: TRBJ1-5
D: .
length: 14
V: TRBV7-2
DNA: TGTGCCAGCAGCATGGACGGCCTCAATCAGCCCCAGCATTTT
CDR3: CASSMDGLNQPQHF

size: .
J: TRBJ2-5
D: TRBD2
length: 14
V: TRBV20-1
DNA: TGCAGTGCTAGAGACCGGGAGGGCAAAGAGACCCAGTACTTC
CDR3: CSARDREGKETQYF

size: many
J: TRBJ2-7
D: TRBD1
length: 14
V: TRBV4-1
DNA: TGTGCCAGCAGCCGCCGGACAGGGGACTACGAGCAGTACTTC
CDR3: CASSRRTGDYEQYF

size: many
J: TRBJ2-7
D: TRBD1
length: 14
V: TRBV6-5
DNA: TGTGCCAGCAGCGGACAGGGGGGCCCCTACGAGCAGTACTTC
CDR3: CASSGQGGPYEQYF

size: many
J: TRBJ1-2
D: .
length: 13
V: TRBV29-1
DNA: TGCAGCGTTGATTCGGTTGAGGGTAGTGGCTACACCTTC
CDR3: CSVDSVEGSGYTF

size: few
J: TRBJ2-6
D: TRBD2
length: 21
V: TRBV6-1
DNA: TGTGCCAGCAGCCCCCGGCCGGGGGGACTAGCGGGAGTAGGGGGGGCCAACGTCCTGACTTTC
CDR3: CASSPRPGGLAGVGGANVLTF

size: .
J: TRBJ2-3
D: .
length: 14
V: TRBV29-1
DNA: TGCAGCGTATGGGGGCCCCAAAGCACAGATACGCAGTATTTT
CDR3: CSVWGPQSTDTQYF

size: .
J: TRBJ1-1
D: .
length: 15
V: TRBV5-1
DNA: TGCGCCAGCAGCCCCCTTGGCAGGTCGAACACTGAAGCTTTCTTT
CDR3: CASSPLGRSNTEAFF

size: few
J: TRBJ2-3
D: TRBD2
length: 13
V: TRBV20-1
DNA: TGCAGTGGTCGGGGGGTTGGCACAGATACGCAGTATTTT
CDR3: CSGRGVGTDTQYF

size: .
J: TRBJ1-5
D: .
length: 14
V: TRBV6-6
DNA: TGTGCCAGCAGCGGGCCGGGGGGCAATCAGCCCCAGCATTTT
CDR3: CASSGPGGNQPQHF

size: few
J: TRBJ2-3
D: TRBD1
length: 16
V: TRBV20-1
DNA: TGCAGTGCTAGTGCCGCGGGACAGGGAGGTGTAGATACGCAGTATTTT
CDR3: CSASAAGQGGVDTQYF